Included here is one T cell receptor (beta chain) sequence, with context. Its matching antigen is unknown. This specimen belongs to a study of shared clonotypes between healthy human individuals. From germline, CDR1 is MNHEY and CDR2 SMNVEV (reference sequence). Trimming removed 6 bases from V and 13 bases from J, with 16 bases in between. The CDR3 runs to 12 residues. The study, taken as a whole, reports: Naive CD4 clonotype sharing across four donors was around 5.5%. The study sampled only blood, and tissue repertoires likely differ. Across subsets, estimated richness was generally greater for naive than for memory populations.

The repertoire was sequenced with immunoSEQ multiplex PCR; TCRdb's copy has only in-frame clones and lacks some. The profile shows approximately 710,000 clones, less than 95% of them singletons. This rearrangement joins TRBV27 to TRBJ2-1; D perhaps matches TRBD2 (5 bases). The sequence derives from a man aged 18 to 29 in good health. Some clones in this sample may be carry-over from other donors' samples. The specimen was memory CD8+ T cells from PBMCs. Sample subset: CD45RO+ cells pooled with CCR7-negative TemRA cells. CDR3 in amino acids: CASSLLGSGQFF. In DNA, the CDR3 is TGTGCCAGCAGCCTCCTAGGGAGTGGACAGTTCTTC.